This TCR beta chain was recovered during a study of blood T cell repertoires in COVID-19. Turning to the study itself: Donors in the United States, Italy and Spain gave samples during acute or convalescent COVID-19. Sample material is recorded as cDNA or gDNA derived from T cells, B-cell-depleted T cells, or PBMCs.

Using immunoSEQ multiplex PCR, the repertoire was profiled, and TCRdb retains in-frame clones only, with some absent. The sample records 150,000 to 200,000 clones, over 70% being singletons. This CDR3 spans 14 amino acids. Participants in the exposed group had met a COVID-19 case in the 2 weeks before joining the study. Specimen: PBMCs or T cells enriched from blood (not recorded which). V is TRBV21-1 and J is TRBJ1-5; the listed D gene, TRBD1, was not tested against the DNA. TRBV21-1 is an annotated pseudogene. The sequence was collected from a man aged 55 to 69 who had been exposed to COVID-19. This chain's CDR3 is CASSKGGVHQPQHF. DNA of the CDR3: TGTGCCAGCAGCAAAGGGGGCGTCCATCAGCCCCAGCATTTT.